This is a list of T cell receptor beta chains from one sample in a study of cytotoxic CD8 clonotypes in ibrutinib-treated CLL. Sequencing used immunoSEQ multiplex PCR; TCRdb keeps in-frame clones, though not all of them. Among 200,000 or so clones listed, approximately 79% were seen once. Here the sequenced sample was PBMCs, taken after 12 months of ibrutinib treatment. These receptors all stem from a human donor with chronic lymphocytic leukemia. Each CDR3 is given with its conserved first and last residue. The order of the fields is J gene, V gene, CDR3 protein.

TRBJ1-1,TRBV5-4,CASSFLAGESNTEAFF
TRBJ2-1,TRBV9,CASSVAGGPSSYNEQFF
TRBJ1-1,TRBV7-9,CASSRKGRIPSNTEAFF
TRBJ2-2,TRBV5-1,CASSLGQRTGELFF
TRBJ2-2,TRBV7-6,CASSGRQGAGELFF
TRBJ2-2,TRBV2,CASESGTGELFF
TRBJ2-7,TRBV28,CASRGLTSGSYEQYF
TRBJ2-7,TRBV2,CASSGLLLSEQYF
TRBJ2-7,TRBV10-2,CASSEMGQWASYEQYF
TRBJ2-5,TRBV9,CASTPRGVSIETQYF
TRBJ1-2,TRBV6-5,CASRRTTLNYGYTF
TRBJ2-1,TRBV2,CASSTPWGGSGRAVNEQFF
TRBJ1-2,TRBV2,CASNPGQQNYGYTF
TRBJ1-5,TRBV4-2,CASSQLLGTINQPQHF
TRBJ1-6,TRBV30,CASHRDSQTPLHF
TRBJ2-7,TRBV10-3,CAISATNSYEQYF
TRBJ2-1,TRBV28,CASSGDGSYNEQFF
TRBJ2-5,TRBV11-2,CASSLGWGQETQYF
TRBJ1-2,TRBV5-8,CASSLDRDYGYTF
TRBJ1-6,TRBV6-5,CASRAQGSSNSPLHF